The 18 T cell receptor beta chains listed next were all sequenced from one sample in a study of memory CD4+ T cells and cytomegalovirus serostatus. The sort gate was single viable CD3+CD4+CD8-CD45RO+ cells for memory CD4+ T cells. Assay used: immunoSEQ multiplex PCR; TCRdb lists only in-frame clones, some missing. The data hold approximately 49,000 clones, with roughly 80% observed a single time. The material sequenced was memory CD4+ T cells from blood. The receptors were gathered from an adult in good health and CMV-seronegative.

The chain carries TRBV18 and TRBJ1-5; D ambiguous. Germline loops: CDR1 KGHSH, CDR2 LQKENI. The length of the CDR3 is 14 residues. V shed 3 bases and J shed 0 bases, with 6 bases lying between them. CDR3 region: CASSPTVSNQPQHF. The CDR3 coding sequence is TGTGCCAGCTCACCCACAGTTAGCAATCAGCCCCAGCATTTT.

The chain is built from TRBV5-6 and TRBJ2-7; TRBD1 agrees at 9 bases. Germline assignment: CDR1 SGHDT and CDR2 YYEEEE. V shed 0 bases, J shed 4 bases, and the junction held 5 bases outside the gene matches. This CDR3 has 15 residues. For the CDR3, the DNA is TGTGCCAGCAGCTTGGCGGGACAGGGCTTATACGAGCAGTACTTC. This sequence encodes CASSLAGQGLYEQYF.

The chain joins TRBV6-5 to TRBJ1-1, with D hard to call. Between the trimmed V and J ends, which lost 5 bases and 6 bases, there was a span of 7 bases. The germline CDR1 and CDR2 sequences are MNHEY and SVGAGI. The CDR3 runs to 11 residues. CDR3 bases: TGTGCCAGCAGTGGAAGGGCTGAAGCTTTCTTT. Its translation: CASSGRAEAFF.

The gene calls are TRBV19 and TRBJ2-2; 8 bases line up with TRBD2. The V segment lost 4 bases and the J segment 5 bases; nucleotides outside the gene matches: 9. Germline V CDR1 and CDR2: LNHDA, SQIVND (reference sequence). The CDR3 sequence is 16 residues long. The CDR3 sequence: CASSNPGLVGTGELFF. The CDR3 DNA follows: TGTGCCAGTAGTAACCCGGGACTAGTGGGAACCGGGGAGCTGTTTTTT.

V and J are TRBV5-1 and TRBJ2-3; tentative D call: TRBD1 (5 bases). In germline, CDR1 is SGHRS, CDR2 YFSETQ. V lost 5 bases to trimming and J lost 0 bases, with 10 bases between them. The CDR3 spans 14 residues. In nucleotides, the CDR3 is TGCGCCAGCAGGGCAGGGATCAGCACAGATACGCAGTATTTT. Its protein product is CASRAGISTDTQYF.

The gene calls are TRBV29-1 and TRBJ1-2; D is possibly TRBD1 (5 bases). The CDR3 runs 15 residues. Trimming stripped 0 bases from V and 8 bases from J, with 19 bases between. Germline lookup yields CDR1 SQVTM and CDR2 ANQGSEA. The CDR3 sequence is CSVEDPWRPGLGYTF. In DNA form, the CDR3 reads TGCAGCGTTGAAGATCCGTGGCGGCCAGGGCTCGGCTACACCTTC.

The chain uses TRBV11-2 and TRBJ2-5; TRBD2 matches at 12 bases. Trimming removed 1 base from V and 5 bases from J; junction bases left unmatched: 8. CDR3 length: 17 residues. Germline V gene lookup returns CDR1 SGHAT and CDR2 FQNNGV. The CDR3 is CASSLGLAGGELETQYF. CDR3 bases: TGTGCCAGCAGCTTAGGGCTAGCGGGGGGGGAATTGGAGACCCAGTACTTC.

This chain links TRBV27 with TRBJ2-1; 11 bases line up with TRBD1. The germline V gene encodes CDR1 MNHEY and CDR2 SMNVEV (reference sequence). This CDR3 comprises 15 residues. With V trimmed by 3 bases and J by 6 bases, 4 bases remained unmatched. CDR3 region: CASSFGTGGGNEQFF. DNA of the CDR3: TGTGCCAGCAGTTTCGGGACAGGGGGAGGCAATGAGCAGTTCTTC.

The table lists this clone with a few counts. This chain connects TRBV7-3 to TRBJ2-2; perhaps D is TRBD1 or TRBD2 (5 bases each). CDR1 SGHTA and CDR2 FQGTGA come from the germline V gene. V was shortened by 0 bases and J by 2 bases, with 7 bases between the two germline ends. The CDR3 length is 15 residues. The CDR3 loop reads CASSLTGVNTGELFF. The CDR3 coding sequence is TGTGCCAGCAGCTTAACGGGGGTCAACACCGGGGAGCTGTTTTTT.

This clone was observed once. The J gene is TRBJ1-3, the V gene TRBV7-6; D call uncertain. The CDR3 has 18 residues. The V end was cut by 3 bases, the J end by 2 bases, with 20 bases between. Germline V gene sequence: CDR1 SGHVS, CDR2 FNYEAQ. CDR3: CASSLVAGLQLPGNTIYF. DNA of the CDR3: TGTGCCAGCAGCTTGGTTGCGGGGTTACAACTTCCTGGAAACACCATATATTTT.

The chain carries TRBV5-1 and TRBJ1-6; 8 bases fit TRBD1. Per the germline V gene, CDR1 is SGHRS and CDR2 is YFSETQ. Germline trimming cut 0 bases from V and 1 base from J; bases unmatched to any gene: 0. CDR3 length equals 16 residues. CDR3 region: CASSLDRGSYNSPLHF. The CDR3 bases are TGCGCCAGCAGCTTGGACAGGGGGTCCTATAATTCACCCCTCCACTTT.

The J gene is TRBJ1-4, the V gene TRBV6-1; the D gene is possibly TRBD1 (6 bases). The CDR3 length is 14 residues. Trimming cost V 6 bases and J 3 bases, with 11 bases left between them. Germline V gives CDR1 MNHNS, CDR2 SASEGT. The CDR3 DNA sequence: TGTGCCAGCAGGCCCAGGGGACCTAATGAAAAACTGTTTTTT. Translated, it gives CASRPRGPNEKLFF.

The chain joins TRBV6-1 to TRBJ1-1; D remains unclear. CDR1 and CDR2 from the germline V gene are MNHNS and SASEGT. The CDR3 extends over 15 amino acids. V was shortened by 2 bases and J by 2 bases, with 12 bases between the two germline ends. The CDR3, as DNA: TGTGCCAGCAGTGAAACGAGGGAGAGAAACACTGAAGCTTTCTTT. Protein sequence: CASSETRERNTEAFF.

The chain joins TRBV9 to TRBJ2-3; 8 nucleotides line up with TRBD1. The germline gives CDR1 SGDLS, CDR2 YYNGEE. V lost 3 bases to trimming and J lost 3 bases; unmatched junction nucleotides: 6. The CDR3 loop spans 15 amino acids. The CDR3 here is CASSALGQVTDTQYF. Written as DNA, the CDR3 is TGTGCCAGCAGCGCCCTGGGACAGGTTACAGATACGCAGTATTTT.

The CDR3 region is CATQTGTAYGYTF. The CDR3 DNA reads TGTGCCACCCAAACCGGGACAGCCTATGGCTACACCTTC. The genes are TRBV6-5 and TRBJ1-2, with 7 bases identical to TRBD1. V was pared by 10 bases and J by 4 bases, with 9 bases of the junction left unmatched. The V gene's germline CDR1 is MNHEY and CDR2 SVGAGI. The CDR3 has 13 residues.

The chain carries TRBV5-8 and TRBJ1-3, with 8 bases matching TRBD1. Germline V gene data show CDR1 as SGHTS and CDR2 as YDEGEE. V shed 4 bases and J 3 bases; nucleotides not matched to a gene: 6. CDR3 size: 15 residues. DNA for the CDR3: TGTGCCAGCAGCATCCAGGGGGCATTTGGAAACACCATATATTTT. Translation: CASSIQGAFGNTIYF.

V usage is TRBV7-2 and J usage is TRBJ2-5; TRBD1 is a possible D gene (7 bases). The CDR3 is made up of 14 amino acids. The V gene lost 4 bases and the J gene lost 5 bases, with 14 bases spanning the gap. Germline V lookup: CDR1 SGHTA, CDR2 FQGNSA. The CDR3 here is CASSSSPGGETQYF. For the CDR3, the DNA is TGTGCCAGCAGCTCGTCTCCAGGGGGGGAGACCCAGTACTTC.

This clone is medium-sized by share. This chain uses TRBV7-2 with TRBJ2-5; no reliable D call. The CDR3 runs to 15 residues. V lost 1 base to trimming and J lost 3 bases, with 12 bases between them. Germline V gene sequence: CDR1 SGHTA, CDR2 FQGNSA. The CDR3 nucleotides are TGTGCCAGCAGCTTAGTAAATAGGGCTGAAGAGACCCAGTACTTC. Translated, it gives CASSLVNRAEETQYF.